The clone carrying this T cell receptor (beta chain) was seen just once. Germline V gene sequence: CDR1 MGHDK, CDR2 SYGVNS. V dropped 4 bases and J dropped 5; count of bases not matched to a gene: 4. The CDR3 has 13 residues. The sample comes from a study of blood T cell repertoires in COVID-19. About the study: Researchers got acute and convalescent COVID-19 samples from the United States, Italy and Spain. In each case, the material was cDNA or gDNA derived from T cells, B-cell-depleted T cells, or PBMCs.

Only in-frame clones appear in the TCRdb table, and some are missing; sequencing was by immunoSEQ multiplex PCR. In the table there are about 170,000 clones, 70% to 85% of which are singletons. The sequencing sample was made of peripheral blood. This sequence originates from an elderly woman with acute or convalescent COVID-19. The rearrangement links TRBV25-1 to TRBJ2-5, with TRBD1 identical over 7 bases. CDR3 nucleotides: TGTGCCAGCAGTGGACAGGGAACGGAGACCCAGTACTTC. Protein: CASSGQGTETQYF.